The 22 T cell receptor beta chains below all came from one sample that was sequenced in a study of blood T cell repertoires in COVID-19 (dated by TCRdb to 2018 to 2020). Libraries were built with the immunoSEQ multiplex PCR assay. Entries here come from immuneACCESS through TCRdb and include only in-frame sequences with V and J called. Some clones fail to appear in such tables; in the studies checked, an unresolved V gene covers under half of the shortfall, and the cause of the remainder is unknown. This sample lists a few hundred thousand clones; roughly 90% were detected once. The ten largest account for about 9.3% of the sample. Sequenced material: PBMCs or T cells enriched from blood (not recorded which). The receptors come from a man aged 18 to 29 with acute COVID-19.

The chain couples TRBV25-1 to TRBJ2-7, with TRBD2 identical over 11 bases. The trim removed 5 bases at V and 2 bases at J, leaving 5 bases unmatched. The CDR3 is 15 residues long. In germline, CDR1 is MGHDK, CDR2 SYGVNS. The CDR3 nucleotides read TGTGCCAGCAGTATTAGCGGGAGGGAAGCCTACGAGCAGTACTTC. It translates to CASSISGREAYEQYF.

The V gene is TRBV9, the J gene TRBJ2-1, with 7 bases lining up with TRBD2. With V trimmed by 4 bases and J by 0 bases, 10 bases remained unmatched. This CDR3 is 17 amino acids long. Germline V gene lookup returns CDR1 SGDLS and CDR2 YYNGEE. The CDR3 coding sequence is TGTGCCAGCAGCTCCGGCGGCGGCGGGAGCTCCTACAATGAGCAGTTCTTC. It translates to CASSSGGGGSSYNEQFF.

The DNA for the CDR3 is TGTGCCAGCAGCAAACTAGCGGGAAGTATGTATGAGCAGTTCTTC. Residues: CASSKLAGSMYEQFF. This chain joins TRBV11-2 and TRBJ2-1; TRBD2 agrees at 10 bases. Trimming cost V 5 bases and J 8 bases; bases outside gene matches: 9. Germline-derived CDR1 and CDR2 are SGHAT and FQNNGV. The CDR3 is 15 residues long.

The V and J genes are TRBV7-2 and TRBJ1-4; the D is unclear. The CDR3 is 14 amino acids. Deletions cut 5 bases from V and 2 bases from J, with 9 bases between. Germline CDR1 is SGHTA and CDR2 is FQGNSA. The CDR3 sequence is CASSPLRTNEKLFF. CDR3 DNA sequence: TGTGCCAGCAGCCCGTTGAGGACTAATGAAAAACTGTTTTTT.

This clone came up once. This chain joins TRBV18 and TRBJ2-5; TRBD1 aligns across 9 bases. Germline assignment: CDR1 KGHSH and CDR2 LQKENI. The CDR3 is made up of 16 amino acids. Germline trimming cut 0 bases from V and 5 bases from J; bases unmatched to any gene: 7. CDR3 region: CASSPPNYRGQETQYF. CDR3 bases: TGTGCCAGCTCACCACCGAACTACAGGGGGCAGGAGACCCAGTACTTC. Based on the CDR3 plus reference TRBV18 and TRBJ2-5, the full variable domain is NAGVMQNPRHLVRRRGQEARLRCSPMKGHSHVYWYRQLPEEGLKFMVYLQKENIIDESGMPKERFSAEFPKEGPSILRIQQVVRGDSAAYFCASSPPNYRGQETQYFGPGTRLLVL.

V and J are TRBV7-3 and TRBJ1-2; D is unclear. CDR3 length: 13 residues. The germline V and J ends were trimmed by 4 bases and 4 bases, with 10 bases remaining between them. CDR1 and CDR2 from the germline V gene are SGHTA and FQGTGA. CDR3: CASSSGGPYGYTF. The CDR3 bases are TGTGCCAGCAGCTCCGGTGGTCCCTATGGCTACACCTTC.

J is TRBJ2-7 and V is TRBV7-8; the D is unclear. The germline V gene encodes CDR1 SGHVS and CDR2 FQNEAQ. The CDR3 covers 13 residues. V lost 1 base and J 1 base, leaving 5 bases between the germline ends. The DNA for the CDR3 is TGTGCCAGCAGCTTAGATGCGTCCTACGAGCAGTACTTC. This sequence encodes CASSLDASYEQYF.

DNA for the CDR3: TGTGCCAGTAGTATGAATAAGGGTAGCGGACGCACCTACAATGAGCAGTTCTTC. This sequence encodes CASSMNKGSGRTYNEQFF. The rearrangement joins TRBV19 to TRBJ2-1, with D possibly TRBD2 on 6 matching bases. Trimming pared 3 bases from V and 2 bases from J, leaving 20 bases between. The CDR3 is made up of 18 amino acids. CDR1 and CDR2 from the germline V gene are LNHDA and SQIVND (reference sequence).

The V call is TRBV19, the J call TRBJ1-2; 10 bases are shared with TRBD1. This CDR3 region has 13 residues. The V gene's germline CDR1 is LNHDA and CDR2 SQIVND (reference sequence). After removal of 9 bases from V and 3 bases from J, the junction contained 4 bases not matched to a gene. This CDR3 is CASRDRGDYGYTF. CDR3 DNA: TGTGCCAGCCGGGACAGGGGCGACTATGGCTACACCTTC.

The rearrangement uses TRBV5-4 and TRBJ1-1; the D is unclear. The CDR3 is 11 amino acids. Trimming removed 4 bases from V and 5 bases from J, with 6 bases in between. Germline CDR1 reads SGHNT; CDR2 reads YYREEE (reference sequence). CDR3 amino acids: CASSAGTEAFF. The CDR3 coding sequence is TGTGCCAGCAGCGCCGGGACTGAAGCTTTCTTT.

The rearrangement joins TRBV14 to TRBJ2-1; D gene ambiguous. The CDR3 spans 14 residues. V was shortened by 6 bases and J by 0 bases, with 9 bases between the two germline ends. Germline V CDR1 and CDR2: SGHDN, FVKESK. Here the CDR3 DNA reads TGTGCCAGCAGTAGAATAAGCTCCTACAATGAGCAGTTCTTC. It encodes CASSRISSYNEQFF. The whole variable domain, filled in from reference TRBV14 and TRBJ2-1, reads EAGVTQFPSHSVIEKGQTVTLRCDPISGHDNLYWYRRVMGKEIKFLLHFVKESKQDESGMPNNRFLAERTGGTYSTLKVQPAELEDSGVYFCASSRISSYNEQFFGPGTRLTVL.

The V gene is TRBV4-3, the J gene TRBJ1-3; TRBD1 might be the D (6 bases). This CDR3 contains 16 residues. Germline assignment: CDR1 LGHNA and CDR2 YSLEER. Trimming took off 0 bases at V and 4 bases at J, with 13 bases between the two ends. In DNA form, the CDR3 reads TGCGCCAGCAGCCAAGACAGGGGCAGATTGGGAAACACCATATATTTT. The encoded protein is CASSQDRGRLGNTIYF.

The V call is TRBV27, the J call TRBJ2-1; 7 bases match TRBD2. CDR1 and CDR2 (germline): MNHEY, SMNVEV (reference sequence). This CDR3 spans 14 amino acids. V shed 6 bases, J shed 7 bases, and the junction held 9 bases outside the gene matches. In DNA form, the CDR3 reads TGTGCCAGCAGCCTGGGGGGGACCCCGAATGAGCAGTTCTTC. Translation gives CASSLGGTPNEQFF.

This clone was seen only once. The J gene is TRBJ2-1, the V gene TRBV24-1; 7 bases align to TRBD2. The CDR3 length is 15 residues. Per the germline V gene, CDR1 is KGHDR and CDR2 is SFDVKD. J was trimmed by 3 bases and V by 6 bases; bases with no gene match: 7. The CDR3 DNA is TGTGCCACCAGTCTCGGAGCGGGGCACTACAATGAGCAGTTCTTC. It translates to CATSLGAGHYNEQFF.

This chain uses TRBV6-2 or TRBV6-3 with TRBJ2-2; weak D call: TRBD1 (5 bases). Per the germline V gene, CDR1 is MNHEY and CDR2 is SVGEGT. Trimming cost V 4 bases and J 3 bases, with 12 bases left between them. This CDR3 comprises 15 residues. This CDR3 reads CASSSAGWDTGELFF. The CDR3 DNA is TGTGCCAGCAGTTCAGCAGGGTGGGACACCGGGGAGCTGTTTTTT.

V is TRBV11-1 and J is TRBJ2-1; 9 nucleotides line up with TRBD2. The trim removed 10 bases at V and 3 bases at J, leaving 4 bases unmatched. This CDR3 spans 13 amino acids. CDR1 is SGHAT and CDR2 is FQDESV in the germline V gene (reference sequence). The CDR3 region is CAIGTSRYNEQFF. The CDR3 region has the DNA TGTGCCATCGGGACTAGCCGCTACAATGAGCAGTTCTTC.

The chain joins TRBV6-1 to TRBJ1-2, with a weak D call TRBD1 (5 bases). CDR1 MNHNS and CDR2 SASEGT come from the germline V gene. Deletions cut 0 bases from V and 8 bases from J, with 13 bases between. The CDR3 consists of 14 residues. CDR3 nucleotides: TGTGCCAGCAGTGAAGCGGGGACTATAGACGGCTACACCTTC. It is translated as CASSEAGTIDGYTF.

V is TRBV9 and J is TRBJ2-1; D perhaps matches TRBD1 (7 bases). There are 15 residues in the CDR3. The germline V gene has CDR1 SGDLS and CDR2 YYNGEE. Trimming removed 2 bases at V and 6 bases at J, with 15 bases between. DNA of the CDR3: TGTGCCAGCAGCGTCCAGGGGGGAGTGGGCAATGAGCAGTTCTTC. It specifies CASSVQGGVGNEQFF.

This chain uses TRBV18 with TRBJ2-6, with D unclear. V was trimmed by 6 bases and J by 1 base, leaving 4 bases between them. The CDR3 sequence is 13 residues long. Germline CDR1 reads KGHSH; CDR2 reads LQKENI. The CDR3 coding sequence is TGTGCCAGCTCCTTGTCTGGGGCCAACGTCCTGACTTTC. It yields the protein CASSLSGANVLTF.

The chain is built from TRBV14 and TRBJ1-5; no reliable D call. Trimming stripped 1 base from V and 6 bases from J, with 4 bases between. CDR1 and CDR2 from the germline V gene are SGHDN and FVKESK. The CDR3 is 12 amino acids. The CDR3 sequence is CASSQGLQPQHF. CDR3 nucleotides: TGTGCCAGCAGCCAAGGTCTTCAGCCCCAGCATTTT.

This rearrangement joins TRBV11-2 to TRBJ1-1; D is perhaps TRBD1 (5 bases). There are 15 residues in the CDR3. CDR1 SGHAT and CDR2 FQNNGV come from the germline V gene. V was shortened by 1 base and J by 1 base, with 10 bases between the two germline ends. In nucleotides, the CDR3 is TGTGCCAGCAGCTTAGGGTTCGGGGGGAACACTGAAGCTTTCTTT. It codes for CASSLGFGGNTEAFF.

In its sample, this clone was seen a few times. The chain is built from TRBV13 and TRBJ2-1; 8 nucleotides agree with TRBD2. J lost 7 bases, V lost 4 bases, and 12 bases had no gene match. From germline, CDR1 is PRHDT and CDR2 FYEKMQ (reference sequence). The CDR3 spans 16 residues. CDR3 sequence (DNA): TGTGCCAGCAGCTCAGCCGGGACTAGTCTCCGTAATGAGCAGTTCTTC. It translates to CASSSAGTSLRNEQFF.